This T cell receptor (beta chain) was profiled in a study of blood T cell repertoires in COVID-19. Study overall: Donors in the United States, Italy and Spain gave samples during acute or convalescent COVID-19. From T cells, B-cell-depleted T cells, or PBMCs came the material, which was cDNA or gDNA.

Authors' data handling: From reference gene primer amplification, estimates of nucleated cell counts were derived. Only in-frame clones appear in the TCRdb table, and some are missing; sequencing was by immunoSEQ multiplex PCR. Clone size and V and J calls were adopted from that table, with D and trimming inferred from the DNA. This repertoire shows 150,000 to 200,000 clones, about four fifths found once; its top ten account for approximately 7.6%. From germline, CDR1 is MNHEY and CDR2 SVGEGT. With 6 bases clipped from V and 2 bases from J, the junction kept 6 bases outside the gene matches. The CDR3 length is 16 residues. Seattle patients were enrolled during active infection and followed longitudinally.

The sequenced sample was peripheral blood. The chain is built from TRBV6-2 or TRBV6-3 and TRBJ2-1, with TRBD2 identical over 11 bases. This clonotype was sampled from a woman aged 60-75 years with COVID-19, enrolled during active disease. CDR3 bases: TGTGCCAGCAGCTCGGGACTAGCGGTACCCTACAATGAGCAGTTCTTC. Translated: CASSSGLAVPYNEQFF.